This T cell receptor (beta chain) derives from a study of T cells in Graves' hyperthyroidism and ophthalmopathy. Concerning this clonotype: As yet, its antigen is unknown. This could be a read error, since a much larger clone is one nucleotide away.

Together with thyroid ultrasound, orbital computed tomography, serum thyroxine and TRAb, clinical symptoms were used for diagnoses. 10 ml fresh peripheral blood yielded the PBMCs. Study-wide results and caveats: The blood repertoire included most of the expanded thyroid clonotypes above 0.001.

Per germline, CDR1 MDHEN and CDR2 SYDVKM. J gave up 8 bases and V 3 bases, and 6 bases lay outside the gene matches. The CDR3 length is 13 residues. The TCR beta CDR3 regions underwent amplification using RNA transcripts as the source. RT-PCR in the first round (using the HTBI primer set) targeted the TCR CDR3. MiXCR, applied by TCRdb to the multiplex PCR reads, yields one record per CDR3 protein. This table holds 400,000 to 500,000 distinct CDR3 sequences, about 15% found once. This receptor was taken from a woman younger than 35 with Graves' hyperthyroidism. Sequencing was carried out using blood. The V and J genes are TRBV28 and TRBJ2-7, with 8 bases identical to TRBD2. The CDR3 sequence: CASSLSGSFKQYF. The DNA for the CDR3 is TGTGCCAGCAGTTTGAGCGGGAGTTTTAAGCAGTACTTC.